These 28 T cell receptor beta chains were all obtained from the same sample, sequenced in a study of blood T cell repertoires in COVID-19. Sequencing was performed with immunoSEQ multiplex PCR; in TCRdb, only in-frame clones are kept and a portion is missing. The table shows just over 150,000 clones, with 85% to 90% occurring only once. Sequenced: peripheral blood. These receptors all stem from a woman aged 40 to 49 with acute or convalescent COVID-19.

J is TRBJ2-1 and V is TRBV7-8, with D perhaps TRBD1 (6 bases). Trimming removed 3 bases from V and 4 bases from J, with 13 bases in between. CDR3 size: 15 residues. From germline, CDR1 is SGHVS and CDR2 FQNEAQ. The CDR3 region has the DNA TGTGCCAGCAGCTTTGACAGGTTAGGATACAATGAGCAGTTCTTC. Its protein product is CASSFDRLGYNEQFF.

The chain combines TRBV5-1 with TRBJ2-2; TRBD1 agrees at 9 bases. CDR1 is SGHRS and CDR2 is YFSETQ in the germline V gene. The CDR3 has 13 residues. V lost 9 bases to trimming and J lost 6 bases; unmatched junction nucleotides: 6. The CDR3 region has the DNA TGCGCCACCCGACAGGGGGAGGCCGGGGAGCTGTTTTTT. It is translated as CATRQGEAGELFF.

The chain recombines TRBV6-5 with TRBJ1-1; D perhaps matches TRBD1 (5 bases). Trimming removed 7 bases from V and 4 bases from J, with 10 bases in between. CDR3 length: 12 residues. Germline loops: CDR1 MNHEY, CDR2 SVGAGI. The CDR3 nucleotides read TGTGCCAGCATGGAGGGGACCACTGAAGCTTTCTTT. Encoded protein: CASMEGTTEAFF.

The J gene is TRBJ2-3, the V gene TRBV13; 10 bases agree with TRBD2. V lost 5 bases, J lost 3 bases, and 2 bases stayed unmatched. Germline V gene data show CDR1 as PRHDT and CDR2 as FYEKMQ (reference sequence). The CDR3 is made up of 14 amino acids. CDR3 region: CASSPGLATDTQYF. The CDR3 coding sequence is TGTGCCAGCAGCCCGGGACTAGCGACAGATACGCAGTATTTT.

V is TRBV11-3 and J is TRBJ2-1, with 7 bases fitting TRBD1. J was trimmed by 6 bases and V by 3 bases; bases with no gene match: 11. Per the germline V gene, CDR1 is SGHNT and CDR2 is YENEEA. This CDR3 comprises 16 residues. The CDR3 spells CASSFRQGRGGNEQFF. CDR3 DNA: TGTGCCAGCAGCTTCAGACAGGGCCGGGGTGGCAATGAGCAGTTCTTC.

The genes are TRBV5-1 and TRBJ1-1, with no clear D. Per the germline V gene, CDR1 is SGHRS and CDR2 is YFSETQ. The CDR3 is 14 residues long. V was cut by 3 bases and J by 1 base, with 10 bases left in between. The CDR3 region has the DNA TGCGCCAGCAGCTCGGAGGAATGGAACACTGAAGCTTTCTTT. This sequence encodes CASSSEEWNTEAFF.

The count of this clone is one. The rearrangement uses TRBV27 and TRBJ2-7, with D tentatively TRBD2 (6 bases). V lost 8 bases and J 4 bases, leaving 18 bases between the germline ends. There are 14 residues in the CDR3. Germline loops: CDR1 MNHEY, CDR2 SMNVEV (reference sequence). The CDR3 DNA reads TGTGCCAGCGCCGAGGCGGGAAGGCGGTACGAGCAGTACTTC. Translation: CASAEAGRRYEQYF.

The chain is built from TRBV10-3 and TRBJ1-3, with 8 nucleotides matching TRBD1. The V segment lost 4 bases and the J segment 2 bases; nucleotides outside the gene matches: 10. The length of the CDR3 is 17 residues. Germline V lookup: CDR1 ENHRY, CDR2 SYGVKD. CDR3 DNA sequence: TGTGCCATCAGTGGGGCAGGGGGCGTGCTAGCTGGAAACACCATATATTTT. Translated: CAISGAGGVLAGNTIYF.

The CDR3 DNA reads TGTGCCAGCACTATGACAGGGGGCGACTACGAGCAGTACTTC. It encodes CASTMTGGDYEQYF. The J gene is TRBJ2-7, the V gene TRBV5-4; 10 bases fit TRBD1. Germline values: CDR1 SGHNT, CDR2 YYREEE (reference sequence). The CDR3 is 14 amino acids. V shed 6 bases and J 3 bases; nucleotides not matched to a gene: 6. Full variable domain (rest looked up from reference TRBV5-4 and TRBJ2-7): ETGVTQSPTHLIKTRGQQVTLRCSSQSGHNTVSWYQQALGQGPQFIFQYYREEENGRGNFPPRFSGLQFPNYSSELNVNALELDDSALYLCASTMTGGDYEQYFGPGTRLTVT.

DNA for the CDR3: TGTGCCAGCGGAGGGGGGGGGCATGGATCACCCCTCCACTTT. Translating gives CASGGGGHGSPLHF. The chain combines TRBV3-1 (or the pseudogene TRBV3-2) with TRBJ1-6, with D possibly matching TRBD1 (6 bases). The CDR3 loop spans 14 amino acids. Germline V gene data show CDR1 as LGHDT and CDR2 as YNNKEL (reference sequence). The germline V and J ends were trimmed by 8 bases and 10 bases, with 18 bases remaining between them.

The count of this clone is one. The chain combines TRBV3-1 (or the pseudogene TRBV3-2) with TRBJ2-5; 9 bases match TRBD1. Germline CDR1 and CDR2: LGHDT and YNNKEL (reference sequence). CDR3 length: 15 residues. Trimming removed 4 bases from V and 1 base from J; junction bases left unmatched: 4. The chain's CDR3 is CASSLGQGPQETQYF. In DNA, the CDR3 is TGTGCCAGCAGCCTAGGACAGGGGCCCCAAGAGACCCAGTACTTC.

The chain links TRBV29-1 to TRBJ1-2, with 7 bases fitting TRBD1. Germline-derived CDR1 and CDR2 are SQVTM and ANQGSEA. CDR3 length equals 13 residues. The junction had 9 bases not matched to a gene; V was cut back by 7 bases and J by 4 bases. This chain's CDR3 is CSETTGDSYGYTF. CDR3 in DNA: TGCAGCGAAACAACAGGGGACTCCTATGGCTACACCTTC.

DNA for the CDR3: TGTGCCAGCAGCTCGGGACTAGCGGGAGGAGGCGATGAGCAGTTCTTC. It codes for CASSSGLAGGGDEQFF. The gene calls are TRBV11-3 and TRBJ2-1; 15 nucleotides agree with TRBD2. With 4 bases clipped from V and 8 bases from J, the junction kept 6 bases outside the gene matches. Germline assignment: CDR1 SGHNT and CDR2 YENEEA. The CDR3 sequence is 16 residues long.

The CDR3 bases are TGTGCCAGCAGCGGATTAGCGGGGGACAACGAGGTCACAGATACGCAGTATTTT. This sequence encodes CASSGLAGDNEVTDTQYF. The chain carries TRBV5-6 and TRBJ2-3; 9 nucleotides align to TRBD2. The CDR3 has 18 residues. V lost 4 bases and J lost 2; bases outside the gene matches: 14. Looked up from germline, CDR1 is SGHDT and CDR2 is YYEEEE.

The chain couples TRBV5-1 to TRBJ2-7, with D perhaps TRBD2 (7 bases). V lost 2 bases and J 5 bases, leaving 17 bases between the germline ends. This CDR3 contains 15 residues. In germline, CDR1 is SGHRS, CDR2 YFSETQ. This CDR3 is CASSFRGAPLDEQYF. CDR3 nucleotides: TGCGCCAGCAGCTTCCGGGGGGCACCTTTGGACGAGCAGTACTTC.

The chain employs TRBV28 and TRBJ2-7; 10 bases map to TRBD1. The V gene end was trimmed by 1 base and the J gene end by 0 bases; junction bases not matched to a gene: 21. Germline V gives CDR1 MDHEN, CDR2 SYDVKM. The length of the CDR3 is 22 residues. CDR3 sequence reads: CASSLFSLGGPGQGVLSYEQYF. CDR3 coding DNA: TGTGCCAGCAGTTTATTCAGTCTCGGCGGCCCCGGACAGGGGGTTCTCTCCTACGAGCAGTACTTC.

The CDR3 sequence is CATSDSGGYGNTIYF. The CDR3 coding sequence is TGTGCCACCAGTGATTCAGGGGGGTACGGAAACACCATATATTTT. The gene calls are TRBV24-1 and TRBJ1-3; 7 positions match TRBD1. Germline values: CDR1 KGHDR, CDR2 SFDVKD. The junction had 4 bases not matched to a gene; V was cut back by 2 bases and J by 4 bases. CDR3 length: 15 residues.

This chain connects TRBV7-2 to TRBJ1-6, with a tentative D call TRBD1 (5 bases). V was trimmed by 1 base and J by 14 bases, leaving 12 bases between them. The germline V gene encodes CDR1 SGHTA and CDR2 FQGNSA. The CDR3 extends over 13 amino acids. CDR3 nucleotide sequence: TGTGCCAGCAGCTTAGGGTCGGGGGAATCCCTCCACTTT. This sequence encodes CASSLGSGESLHF.

CDR3 amino acids: CASSLGTFSGANTGELFF. CDR3 DNA sequence: TGCGCCAGCAGCCTCGGGACATTTAGCGGGGCGAACACCGGGGAGCTGTTTTTT. The chain couples TRBV5-1 to TRBJ2-2; 8 positions agree with TRBD2. The junction had 11 bases not matched to a gene; V was cut back by 4 bases and J by 0 bases. The CDR3 has 18 amino acids. Per germline, CDR1 SGHRS and CDR2 YFSETQ.

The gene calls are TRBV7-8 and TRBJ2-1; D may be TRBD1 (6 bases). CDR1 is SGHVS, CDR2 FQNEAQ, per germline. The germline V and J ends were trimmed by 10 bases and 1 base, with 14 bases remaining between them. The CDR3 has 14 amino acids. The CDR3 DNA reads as TGTGCCACCACGCCAGACAGGTCCTACAATGAGCAGTTCTTC. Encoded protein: CATTPDRSYNEQFF. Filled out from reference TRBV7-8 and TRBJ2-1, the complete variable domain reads GAGVSQSPRYKVAKRGQDVALRCDPISGHVSLFWYQQALGQGPEFLTYFQNEAQLDKSGLPSDRFFAERPEGSVSTLKIQRTQQEDSAVYLCATTPDRSYNEQFFGPGTRLTVL.

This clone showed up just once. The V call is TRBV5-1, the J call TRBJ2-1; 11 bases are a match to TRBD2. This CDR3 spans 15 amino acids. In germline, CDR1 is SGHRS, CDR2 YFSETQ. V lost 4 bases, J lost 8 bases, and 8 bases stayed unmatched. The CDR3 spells CASSPTTSGNDEQFF. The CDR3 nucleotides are TGCGCCAGCAGCCCCACGACTAGCGGGAACGATGAGCAGTTCTTC. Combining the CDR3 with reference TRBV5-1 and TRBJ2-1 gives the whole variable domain KAGVTQTPRYLIKTRGQQVTLSCSPISGHRSVSWYQQTPGQGLQFLFEYFSETQRNKGNFPGRFSGRQFSNSRSEMNVSTLELGDSALYLCASSPTTSGNDEQFFGPGTRLTVL.

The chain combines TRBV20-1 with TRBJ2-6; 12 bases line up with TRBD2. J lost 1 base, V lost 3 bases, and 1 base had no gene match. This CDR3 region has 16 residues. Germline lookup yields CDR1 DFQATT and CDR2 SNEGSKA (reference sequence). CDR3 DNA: TGCAGTGCTAGTGGACTAGCGGGATCTGGGGCCAACGTCCTGACTTTC. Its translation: CSASGLAGSGANVLTF.

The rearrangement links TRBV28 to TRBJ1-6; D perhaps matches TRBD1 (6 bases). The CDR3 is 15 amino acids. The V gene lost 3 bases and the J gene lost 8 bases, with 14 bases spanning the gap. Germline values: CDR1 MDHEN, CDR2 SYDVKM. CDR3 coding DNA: TGTGCCAGCAGTTTCGCGCAGGGGACGCATTCACCCCTCCACTTT. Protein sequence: CASSFAQGTHSPLHF.

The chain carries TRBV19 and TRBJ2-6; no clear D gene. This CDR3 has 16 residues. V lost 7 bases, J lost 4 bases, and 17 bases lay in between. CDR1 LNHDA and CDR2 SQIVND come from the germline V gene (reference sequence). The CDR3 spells CASTPTLRSGANVLTF. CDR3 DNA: TGTGCCAGTACCCCCACACTGAGGTCCGGGGCCAACGTCCTGACTTTC.

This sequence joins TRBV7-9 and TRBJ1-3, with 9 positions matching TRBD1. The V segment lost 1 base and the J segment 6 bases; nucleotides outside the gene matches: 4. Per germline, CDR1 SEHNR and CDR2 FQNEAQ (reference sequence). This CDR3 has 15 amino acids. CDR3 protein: CASSLGTGESNTIYF. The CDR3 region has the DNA TGTGCCAGCAGCTTAGGGACAGGGGAGTCAAACACCATATATTTT.

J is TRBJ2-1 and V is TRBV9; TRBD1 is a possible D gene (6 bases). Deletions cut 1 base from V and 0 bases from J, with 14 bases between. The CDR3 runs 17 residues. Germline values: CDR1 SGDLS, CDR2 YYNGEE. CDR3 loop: CASSVSGVISSYNEQFF. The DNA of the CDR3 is TGTGCCAGCAGCGTATCAGGGGTGATAAGCTCCTACAATGAGCAGTTCTTC. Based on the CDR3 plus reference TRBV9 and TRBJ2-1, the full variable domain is DSGVTQTPKHLITATGQRVTLRCSPRSGDLSVYWYQQSLDQGLQFLIQYYNGEERAKGNILERFSAQQFPDLHSELNLSSLELGDSALYFCASSVSGVISSYNEQFFGPGTRLTVL.

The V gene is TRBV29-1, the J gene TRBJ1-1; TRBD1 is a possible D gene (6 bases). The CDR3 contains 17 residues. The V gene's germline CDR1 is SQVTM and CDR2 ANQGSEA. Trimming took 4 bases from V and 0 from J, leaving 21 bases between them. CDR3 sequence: CSVAPRTGTGMNTEAFF. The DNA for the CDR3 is TGCAGCGTTGCCCCTCGGACGGGTACAGGGATGAACACTGAAGCTTTCTTT. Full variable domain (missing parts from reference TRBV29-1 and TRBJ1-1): SAVISQKPSRDICQRGTSLTIQCQVDSQVTMMFWYRQQPGQSLTLIATANQGSEATYESGFVIDKFPISRPNLTFSTLTVSNMSPEDSSIYLCSVAPRTGTGMNTEAFFGQGTRLTVV.

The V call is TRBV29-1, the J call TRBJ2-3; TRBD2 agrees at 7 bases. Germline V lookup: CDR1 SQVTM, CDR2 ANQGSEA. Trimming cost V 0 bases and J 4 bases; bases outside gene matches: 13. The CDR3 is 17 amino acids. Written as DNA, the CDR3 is TGCAGCGTTGAAGATAGTCTGGCGGGAGAATTTCCAGATACGCAGTATTTT. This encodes CSVEDSLAGEFPDTQYF.